The 26 T cell receptor beta chains below all came from one sample that was sequenced in a study of vaccination effects on CD4 cells after COVID-19. Their antigens are not known. TCRdb's table, derived via immunoSEQ multiplex PCR, lists solely in-frame clones and lacks some. The data hold some 50,000 clones, with around 67% observed a single time. Cells that had been cultured for 10 days were the source of isolated CD4+ T cells. This specimen was CD4+ T cells from PBMCs cultured without peptide, taken before COVID-19 vaccination. The source of these receptors is a human donor who received a COVID-19 vaccine.

The rearrangement uses TRBV23-1 and TRBJ2-3, with D perhaps matching TRBD1 (6 bases). TRBV23-1 is identified as an open reading frame with a role that is uncertain. Trimming left V 4 bases short and J 5 bases short, with 22 bases between. The CDR3 sequence is 17 residues long. Here the CDR3 DNA reads TGCGCCAGCAGTCCTATCCTCAGGGGTAGGTCAGGAGATACGCAGTATTTT. This codes for CASSPILRGRSGDTQYF.

This sequence joins TRBV10-3 and TRBJ1-2; TRBD1 is a possible D gene (6 bases). V was cut by 4 bases and J by 3 bases, with 15 bases left in between. This CDR3 is 15 amino acids long. Looked up from germline, CDR1 is ENHRY and CDR2 is SYGVKD. The CDR3 DNA reads as TGTGCCATCAGTGCTGTGAGGGCAGGGGACTATGGCTACACCTTC. It codes for CAISAVRAGDYGYTF.

This clone was counted only a few times. The chain joins TRBV6-5 to TRBJ1-5; the match to TRBD1 covers 11 bases. This CDR3 comprises 15 residues. Looked up from germline, CDR1 is MNHEY and CDR2 is SVGAGI. With V trimmed by 6 bases and J by 3 bases, 4 bases remained unmatched. In DNA, the CDR3 is TGTGCCAGCAGCCCGGACAGGGGGCACAATCAGCCCCAGCATTTT. This encodes CASSPDRGHNQPQHF.

This clone appeared many times. The chain carries TRBV5-1 and TRBJ2-6, with unresolved D. The CDR3 totals 16 residues. CDR1 and CDR2 (germline): SGHRS, YFSETQ. Trimming took 4 bases from V and 0 from J, leaving 11 bases between them. CDR3 sequence reads: CASSAQALSGANVLTF. CDR3 DNA: TGCGCCAGCAGCGCTCAGGCCCTCTCTGGGGCCAACGTCCTGACTTTC.

The genes are TRBV4-1 and TRBJ1-5, with D possibly TRBD1 on 5 matching bases. Trimming stripped 2 bases from V and 1 base from J, with 9 bases between. In germline, CDR1 is MGHRA, CDR2 YSYEKL. The CDR3 contains 15 residues. CDR3 DNA sequence: TGCGCCAGCAGCCAATTCCGGGACAGCAATCAGCCCCAGCATTTT. It translates to CASSQFRDSNQPQHF.

This chain connects TRBV28 to TRBJ1-5, with D unresolved. From germline, CDR1 is MDHEN and CDR2 SYDVKM. CDR3 size: 12 residues. V was shortened by 8 bases and J by 6 bases, with 11 bases between the two germline ends. CDR3 sequence: CASGRVGQPQHF. CDR3 sequence (DNA): TGTGCCAGCGGGAGGGTCGGTCAGCCCCAGCATTTT.

The chain carries TRBV2 and TRBJ2-1; no reliable D call. V lost 7 bases and J lost 6, with 13 bases in between. Germline V gene data show CDR1 as SNHLY and CDR2 as FYNNEI. This CDR3 comprises 13 residues. CDR3 loop: CASKPPSPNEQFF. In DNA, the CDR3 is TGTGCCAGCAAACCTCCGAGCCCCAATGAGCAGTTCTTC.

This clone was picked up one time. This rearrangement joins TRBV9 to TRBJ1-5; 10 bases line up with TRBD1. The V and J ends lost 4 bases and 7 bases, in that order; junction bases with no gene match: 8. The CDR3 length is 15 residues. CDR1 is SGDLS, CDR2 YYNGEE, per germline. The CDR3 region has the DNA TGTGCCAGCAGCCCGACAGGGGGCGGAAACCAGCCCCAGCATTTT. This sequence encodes CASSPTGGGNQPQHF.

This clone was counted only a few times. This rearrangement joins TRBV6-5 to TRBJ2-7; possibly TRBD2 for D (5 bases). Per the germline V gene, CDR1 is MNHEY and CDR2 is SVGAGI. Trimming removed 5 bases at V and 2 bases at J, with 7 bases between. This CDR3 is built from 12 residues. CDR3 protein: CASSRGTYEQYF. The CDR3 DNA reads as TGTGCCAGCAGTCGGGGAACCTACGAGCAGTACTTC.

The table lists this clone with a few counts. The rearrangement joins TRBV28 to TRBJ1-6, with no clear D. The CDR3 sequence is 12 residues long. Germline loops: CDR1 MDHEN, CDR2 SYDVKM. V was shortened by 3 bases and J by 9 bases, with 6 bases between the two germline ends. The CDR3 here is CASSFGVSPLHF. The CDR3 DNA reads TGTGCCAGCAGTTTCGGGGTTTCACCCCTCCACTTT.

This chain uses TRBV19 with TRBJ1-1; 8 nucleotides line up with TRBD1. The CDR3 is 14 amino acids. CDR1 and CDR2 from the germline V gene are LNHDA and SQIVND (reference sequence). V lost 8 bases and J lost 5; bases outside the gene matches: 10. The CDR3 is CASLWTGKATEAFF. CDR3 DNA: TGTGCCAGTCTTTGGACAGGGAAAGCGACTGAAGCTTTCTTT.

The table lists this clone with a few counts. The chain couples TRBV5-1 to TRBJ1-1, with D uncertain. Trimming left V 0 bases short and J 1 base short, with 7 bases between. Per the germline V gene, CDR1 is SGHRS and CDR2 is YFSETQ. This CDR3 region has 14 residues. The CDR3 DNA sequence: TGCGCCAGCAGCTTGGGGCAGCAGAACACTGAAGCTTTCTTT. Amino acids: CASSLGQQNTEAFF.

A few counts support this clone. The V and J genes are TRBV19 and TRBJ1-2; a possible D gene is TRBD1 (6 bases). V dropped 5 bases and J dropped 4 bases, with 14 bases sitting between them. The CDR3 loop spans 14 amino acids. Germline V CDR1 and CDR2: LNHDA, SQIVND (reference sequence). CDR3 amino acids: CASSRDTSIYGYTF. The CDR3 DNA follows: TGTGCCAGTAGTCGGGACACATCTATCTATGGCTACACCTTC.

V gene TRBV30 combines with J gene TRBJ1-6; TRBD1 is a possible D gene (6 bases). This CDR3 comprises 17 residues. V lost 6 bases and J 4 bases, leaving 22 bases between the germline ends. Germline V gene lookup returns CDR1 GTSNPN and CDR2 SVGIG (reference sequence). Written as DNA, the CDR3 is TGTGCCTGCCAACCCCCCTCGGGGGGGCTTTATAATTCACCCCTCCACTTT. It encodes CACQPPSGGLYNSPLHF.

This clone has only a few counts. This chain connects TRBV9 to TRBJ2-1; 9 bases align to TRBD2. Trimming removed 2 bases from V and 2 bases from J; junction bases left unmatched: 2. The V gene's germline CDR1 is SGDLS and CDR2 YYNGEE. The length of the CDR3 is 15 residues. DNA for the CDR3: TGTGCCAGCAGCGTTAGCGGGGGACCCTACAATGAGCAGTTCTTC. This encodes CASSVSGGPYNEQFF.

This clone has just a few counts. The chain uses TRBV5-6 and TRBJ1-2; D remains ambiguous. Germline loops: CDR1 SGHDT, CDR2 YYEEEE. V was shortened by 3 bases and J by 8 bases, with 11 bases between the two germline ends. CDR3 length equals 12 residues. CDR3 amino acids: CASSSGLGGYTF. The CDR3, as DNA: TGTGCCAGCAGCTCTGGGTTAGGCGGCTACACCTTC.

The chain is built from TRBV30 and TRBJ2-7; the match to TRBD1 covers 9 bases. The CDR3 is made up of 13 amino acids. V shed 1 base and J 2 bases; nucleotides not matched to a gene: 0. Looked up from germline, CDR1 is GTSNPN and CDR2 is SVGIG (reference sequence). The CDR3 region is CAWSGDRAYEQYF. CDR3 DNA: TGTGCCTGGAGTGGGGACAGGGCCTACGAGCAGTACTTC.

The gene calls are TRBV9 and TRBJ2-3, with 8 bases that match TRBD2. CDR3 length: 15 amino acids. Trimming cost V 0 bases and J 4 bases; bases outside gene matches: 4. Germline CDR1 SGDLS, CDR2 YYNGEE. The DNA of the CDR3 is TGTGCCAGCAGCGTAGGAGCGGGGGTGGCAGATACGCAGTATTTT. It encodes CASSVGAGVADTQYF. The full variable domain, rest sourced from reference TRBV9 and TRBJ2-3, is DSGVTQTPKHLITATGQRVTLRCSPRSGDLSVYWYQQSLDQGLQFLIQYYNGEERAKGNILERFSAQQFPDLHSELNLSSLELGDSALYFCASSVGAGVADTQYFGPGTRLTVL.

This clone turned up a few times. The V and J genes are TRBV4-2 and TRBJ2-3; possibly TRBD2 for D (6 bases). V lost 0 bases and J lost 2, with 12 bases in between. Germline V lookup: CDR1 LGHNA, CDR2 YNFKEQ. CDR3 length equals 16 residues. CDR3 sequence: CASSQEGGRNTDTQYF. The CDR3, as DNA: TGTGCCAGCAGCCAAGAGGGAGGCAGGAACACAGATACGCAGTATTTT.

J is TRBJ1-2 and V is TRBV10-3, with 8 bases matching TRBD1. V lost 6 bases, J lost 3 bases, and 6 bases stayed unmatched. The germline V gene has CDR1 ENHRY and CDR2 SYGVKD. This CDR3 region has 14 residues. The CDR3 region has the DNA TGTGCCATCAGCGACAGGGGAGGCGACTATGGCTACACCTTC. Translation: CAISDRGGDYGYTF.

The chain employs TRBV7-9 and TRBJ2-5, with TRBD2 identical over 10 bases. The CDR3 is 16 residues long. Germline loops: CDR1 SEHNR, CDR2 FQNEAQ (reference sequence). V lost 7 bases to trimming and J lost 4 bases; unmatched junction nucleotides: 12. The DNA for the CDR3 is TGTGCCAGCACCGCTGGGGCCCTAGCGGGAGTAGAGACCCAGTACTTC. Protein: CASTAGALAGVETQYF. Complete variable domain (other parts from reference TRBV7-9 and TRBJ2-5): DTGVSQNPRHKITKRGQNVTFRCDPISEHNRLYWYRQTLGQGPEFLTYFQNEAQLEKSRLLSDRFSAERPKGSFSTLEIQRTEQGDSAMYLCASTAGALAGVETQYFGPGTRLLVL.

The chain joins TRBV6-5 to TRBJ1-5; D gene unclear. The CDR3 has 12 amino acids. Trimming pared 6 bases from V and 0 bases from J, leaving 3 bases between. Germline CDR1 MNHEY, CDR2 SVGAGI. The CDR3 loop reads CASRASNQPQHF. As DNA, the CDR3 is TGTGCCAGCAGAGCTAGCAATCAGCCCCAGCATTTT.

V is TRBV30 and J is TRBJ1-2, with 8 bases that match TRBD1. In germline, CDR1 is GTSNPN, CDR2 SVGIG (reference sequence). The ends lost 4 bases at V and 4 bases at J; junction bases unmatched: 8. This CDR3 has 14 amino acids. For the CDR3, the DNA is TGTGCCTGGACCCTGCAGGGGGCCCCCTATGGCTACACCTTC. This sequence encodes CAWTLQGAPYGYTF. The variable domain in full, completed from reference TRBV30 and TRBJ1-2, reads SQTIHQWPATLVQPVGSPLSLECTVEGTSNPNLYWYRQAAGRGLQLLFYSVGIGQISSEVPQNLSASRPQDRQFILSSKKLLLSDSGFYLCAWTLQGAPYGYTFGSGTRLTVV.

The genes are TRBV21-1 and TRBJ1-6; the table calls TRBD1, which could not be checked here. TRBV21-1 is deemed a pseudogene. This CDR3 has 17 amino acids. CDR3 in DNA: TGTGCCAGCAGCAAACTCCAGGGCCTCGTTTATAATTCACCCCTCCACTTT. This encodes CASSKLQGLVYNSPLHF.

This clone was recorded only once. In nucleotides, the CDR3 is TGTGCCACCCAGGGGCCAGCGGCAGGGGTATATGGTGAGCAGTTCTTC. The encoded protein is CATQGPAAGVYGEQFF. The chain recombines TRBV5-4 with TRBJ2-1, with D perhaps TRBD1 (6 bases). The germline V gene encodes CDR1 SGHNT and CDR2 YYREEE (reference sequence). V shed 9 bases and J shed 9 bases, with 28 bases lying between them. CDR3 length equals 16 residues.

The chain employs TRBV18 and TRBJ2-7; weak D call: TRBD2 (5 bases). Looked up from germline, CDR1 is KGHSH and CDR2 is LQKENI. CDR3 length: 14 amino acids. V shed 0 bases and J shed 3 bases, with 9 bases lying between them. CDR3 in amino acids: CASSPPGVYYEQYF. CDR3 nucleotide sequence: TGTGCCAGCTCACCACCGGGAGTTTACTACGAGCAGTACTTC.